This T cell receptor (beta chain) emerged from a study of control samples from healthy donors and cancer patients. Germline V gives CDR1 SGHRS, CDR2 YFSETQ. The trim removed 2 bases at V and 7 bases at J, leaving 11 bases unmatched. This CDR3 comprises 16 residues. Sequencing was performed with immunoSEQ multiplex PCR; in TCRdb, only in-frame clones are kept and a portion is missing. The sample holds around 78,000 clones, roughly 94% seen once. This sequence joins TRBV5-1 and TRBJ2-1, with 8 bases fitting TRBD2. This receptor was obtained from a woman between 18 and 29 years old in good health. The source material was blood. The DNA of the CDR3 is TGCGCCAGCAGCTTCCGGGGGGGCTTCTTGTGGAATGAGCAGTTCTTC. This encodes CASSFRGGFLWNEQFF.